A selection of T cell receptor beta chains follows, all from one sample in a study of T cell responses to AZD1222 COVID-19 vaccine. Using immunoSEQ multiplex PCR, the repertoire was profiled, and TCRdb retains in-frame clones only, with some absent. Counted here are approximately 110,000 clones, about 93% occurring once; the ten biggest clones make up 2.2%. The specimen was peripheral blood, collected on day 0 of AZD1222 vaccination. The receptors come from an adult in good health. Both conserved end residues are part of each CDR3. Each record gives: J gene, V gene, clone size, D gene, CDR3 length, CDR3 protein, CDR3 DNA. A D gene is named only where the DNA matches it firmly. Clone sizes are given selectively: once, few, many, or a class where the clone is expanded.

>TRBJ1-5|TRBV6-2/TRBV6-3|NA|NA|15
CASSYSVVGNQPQHF
TGTGCCAGCAGTTACTCGGTGGTTGGCAATCAGCCCCAGCATTTT
>TRBJ1-4|TRBV7-9|NA|NA|15
CASSSPRPWDEKLFF
TGTGCCAGCAGCTCCCCCCGGCCCTGGGATGAAAAACTGTTTTTT
>TRBJ1-5|TRBV6-5|NA|NA|14
CASSQGRNNQPQHF
TGTGCCAGCAGCCAGGGACGGAACAATCAGCCCCAGCATTTT
>TRBJ2-4|TRBV28|NA|NA|13
CASTPLGPNIQYF
TGTGCCAGCACCCCCTTGGGGCCGAACATTCAGTACTTC
>TRBJ1-5|TRBV7-9|NA|TRBD1|15
CASSRLGDSRQPQHF
TGTGCCAGCAGCCGCCTCGGGGACAGCCGACAGCCCCAGCATTTT
>TRBJ2-5|TRBV9|NA|TRBD1|17
CASSSRGTRGFKETQYF
TGTGCCAGCAGCTCTCGTGGGACCAGGGGGTTTAAAGAGACCCAGTACTTC
>TRBJ1-5|TRBV12-3/TRBV12-4|once|NA|12
CASSYGNQPQHF
TGTGCCAGCAGTTACGGGAATCAGCCCCAGCATTTT
>TRBJ1-5|TRBV2|once|TRBD1|14
CASSKDRGNQPQHF
TGTGCCAGCAGCAAAGACAGGGGAAACCAGCCCCAGCATTTT
>TRBJ2-7|TRBV5-6|NA|NA|14
CASSLTKSHYEQYF
TGTGCCAGCAGCTTGACCAAATCCCACTACGAGCAGTACTTC
>TRBJ2-7|TRBV27|NA|NA|14
CASSFLGRGYEQYF
TGTGCCAGCAGTTTTTTGGGGCGGGGCTACGAGCAGTACTTC
>TRBJ1-4|TRBV18|NA|NA|20
CASSPARSAAYFATNEKLFF
TGTGCCAGCTCACCTGCGAGGTCGGCAGCCTATTTTGCAACTAATGAAAAACTGTTTTTT
>TRBJ1-1|TRBV30|NA|TRBD1|16
CAWSRDRGRIGTEAFF
TGTGCCTGGAGTCGGGACAGGGGGCGGATCGGCACTGAAGCTTTCTTT
>TRBJ2-1|TRBV19|NA|NA|14
CASSMDGSYNEQFF
TGTGCCAGTAGTATGGATGGGTCCTACAATGAGCAGTTCTTC
>TRBJ2-1|TRBV5-1|NA|TRBD2|14
CASRATGGPPEQFF
TGCGCCAGCAGGGCGACGGGGGGACCCCCCGAGCAGTTCTTC
>TRBJ1-1|TRBV27|NA|TRBD1|17
CASSFRTGWGMNTEAFF
TGTGCCAGCAGTTTCCGGACAGGGTGGGGGATGAACACTGAAGCTTTCTTT
>TRBJ1-1|TRBV29-1|NA|TRBD1|14
CSVDLTGVNTEAFF
TGCAGCGTTGACCTGACAGGGGTGAACACTGAAGCTTTCTTT
>TRBJ2-1|TRBV4-1|NA|NA|15
CASSQGGLGAREQFF
TGCGCCAGCAGCCAAGGGGGGCTGGGAGCCCGTGAGCAGTTCTTC
>TRBJ2-1|TRBV7-9|NA|NA|11
CASSPVREQFF
TGTGCCAGCAGCCCAGTAAGGGAGCAGTTCTTC
>TRBJ1-2|TRBV6-5|NA|NA|14
CAILRAEGVYGYTF
TGTGCCATCCTACGGGCCGAAGGTGTTTATGGCTACACCTTC
>TRBJ2-3|TRBV27|NA|TRBD1|16
CASSSPGGDGTDTQYF
TGTGCCAGCAGTTCACCAGGGGGCGATGGCACAGATACGCAGTATTTT
>TRBJ1-1|TRBV6-2/TRBV6-3|NA|TRBD1|15
CASSDPGGANTEAFF
TGTGCCAGCAGTGATCCAGGGGGCGCGAACACTGAAGCTTTCTTT
>TRBJ2-3|TRBV7-3|NA|NA|12
CASSGSTDTQYF
TGTGCCAGCAGCGGTAGCACAGATACGCAGTATTTT
>TRBJ2-7|TRBV28|NA|TRBD2|13
CAVTRGVYYEQYF
TGTGCCGTCACGCGGGGGGTCTACTACGAGCAGTACTTC
>TRBJ1-4|TRBV5-1|once|TRBD1|14
CASSQGQGDEKLFF
TGCGCCAGCAGCCAGGGACAGGGGGATGAAAAACTGTTTTTT
>TRBJ2-3|TRBV6-5|NA|TRBD2|14
CASSTGTTTDTQYF
TGTGCCAGCAGTACCGGGACTACCACAGATACGCAGTATTTT
>TRBJ1-2|TRBV9|NA|TRBD1|15
CASSALPGQVNGYTF
TGTGCCAGCAGCGCCCTTCCGGGACAGGTAAATGGCTACACCTTC
>TRBJ1-4|TRBV29-1|NA|NA|13
CSVGGGFTEKLFF
TGCAGCGTTGGGGGCGGGTTTACAGAAAAACTGTTTTTT
>TRBJ1-4|TRBV19|NA|NA|16
CASSQGYGRAYEKLFF
TGTGCCAGTAGTCAGGGGTACGGCAGGGCTTATGAAAAACTGTTTTTT
>TRBJ2-7|TRBV6-2/TRBV6-3|NA|NA|15
CASSYPGKLTYEQYF
TGTGCCAGCAGTTACCCGGGGAAGCTGACCTACGAGCAGTACTTC
>TRBJ1-3|TRBV6-2/TRBV6-3|NA|NA|15
CASSRGMNSGNTIYF
TGTGCCAGCAGTCGAGGGATGAACTCTGGAAACACCATATATTTT
>TRBJ2-5|TRBV28|NA|NA|14
CASSLGASIETQYF
TGTGCCAGCAGTTTAGGGGCCTCAATAGAGACCCAGTACTTC
>TRBJ2-7|TRBV6-1|NA|NA|16
CASSARDSLSSYEQYF
TGTGCCAGCAGTGCTCGGGACTCACTGAGCTCCTACGAGCAGTACTTC
>TRBJ2-1|TRBV9|once|TRBD2|16
CASSEGGGATYNEQFF
TGTGCCAGCAGCGAGGGCGGGGGGGCCACCTACAATGAGCAGTTCTTC
>TRBJ1-1|TRBV13|NA|NA|12
CASSFLNTEAFF
TGTGCCAGCAGCTTTTTGAACACTGAAGCTTTCTTT
>TRBJ2-1|TRBV25-1|NA|NA|15
CASSSHLFDYNEQFF
TGTGCCAGCAGTTCCCATTTGTTCGATTACAATGAGCAGTTCTTC
>TRBJ2-1|TRBV19|NA|NA|13
CASSSNRDTEQFF
TGTGCCAGTAGTAGTAACAGGGATACTGAGCAGTTCTTC
>TRBJ2-7|TRBV6-5|NA|NA|11
CASGQSYEQYF
TGTGCCAGCGGACAGTCCTACGAGCAGTACTTC
>TRBJ1-5|TRBV2|NA|NA|11
CATFEGGPQHF
TGTGCCACCTTCGAGGGAGGTCCCCAGCATTTT
>TRBJ2-7|TRBV3-1/TRBV3-2|NA|NA|14
CASSQYPPSYEQYF
TGTGCCAGCAGCCAATACCCCCCCTCCTACGAGCAGTACTTC
>TRBJ2-7|TRBV15|NA|NA|14
CATSRLLGGDEQYF
TGTGCCACCAGCAGACTCCTGGGGGGAGACGAGCAGTACTTC
>TRBJ2-3|TRBV19|NA|NA|18
CASRRLEPTPFSTDTQYF
TGTGCCAGTAGGAGATTGGAGCCGACGCCCTTCAGCACAGATACGCAGTATTTT
>TRBJ1-2|TRBV12-5|once|NA|13
CASGLGDGYGYTF
TGTGCTAGTGGTTTGGGGGATGGTTATGGCTACACCTTC
>TRBJ1-6|TRBV7-3|NA|NA|13
CASSPGSNSPLHF
TGTGCCAGCAGCCCAGGATCAAATTCACCCCTCCACTTT
>TRBJ1-5|TRBV19|NA|TRBD1|15
CASSMVAGGWQPQHF
TGTGCCAGTAGTATGGTGGCAGGGGGATGGCAGCCCCAGCATTTT
>TRBJ2-2|TRBV5-8|few|TRBD1|16
CASTVWGQGEPGELFF
TGTGCCAGCACCGTTTGGGGACAGGGGGAACCCGGGGAGCTGTTTTTT
>TRBJ1-2|TRBV10-3|NA|NA|17
CAISEKVQGSPGYGYTF
TGTGCCATCAGTGAGAAAGTCCAGGGCTCCCCGGGGTATGGCTACACCTTC
>TRBJ2-2|TRBV19|NA|NA|11
CASSNGGELFF
TGTGCCAGTAGTAACGGCGGGGAGCTGTTTTTT
>TRBJ2-7|TRBV19|few|NA|14
CASSPGTGNDEQYF
TGTGCCAGTAGTCCGGGCACAGGTAATGACGAGCAGTACTTC
>TRBJ2-3|TRBV2|once|NA|14
CASLRGGTTDTQYF
TGTGCCAGCCTGCGGGGCGGGACCACAGATACGCAGTATTTT
>TRBJ1-2|TRBV5-6|NA|NA|13
CASSPGGNYGYTF
TGTGCCAGCAGCCCCGGGGGCAACTATGGCTACACCTTC
>TRBJ1-4|TRBV19|NA|TRBD1|13
CASSFGTGEKLFF
TGTGCCAGTAGTTTCGGGACAGGTGAAAAACTGTTTTTT